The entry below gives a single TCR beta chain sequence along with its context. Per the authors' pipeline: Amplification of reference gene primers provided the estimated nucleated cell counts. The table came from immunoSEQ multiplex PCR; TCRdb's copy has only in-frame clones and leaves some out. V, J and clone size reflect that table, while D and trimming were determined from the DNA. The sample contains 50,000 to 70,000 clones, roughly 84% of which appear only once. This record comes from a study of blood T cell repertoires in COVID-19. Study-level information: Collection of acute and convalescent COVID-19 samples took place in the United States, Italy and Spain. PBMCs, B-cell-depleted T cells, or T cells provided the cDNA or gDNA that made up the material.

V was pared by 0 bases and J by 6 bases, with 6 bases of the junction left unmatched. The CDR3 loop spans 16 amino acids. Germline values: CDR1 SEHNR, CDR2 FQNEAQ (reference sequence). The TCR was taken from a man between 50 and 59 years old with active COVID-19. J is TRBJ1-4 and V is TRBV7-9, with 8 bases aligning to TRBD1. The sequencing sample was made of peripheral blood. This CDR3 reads CASSLARTGRDEKLFF. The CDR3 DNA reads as TGTGCCAGCAGCTTAGCGCGGACAGGGAGGGATGAAAAACTGTTTTTT.